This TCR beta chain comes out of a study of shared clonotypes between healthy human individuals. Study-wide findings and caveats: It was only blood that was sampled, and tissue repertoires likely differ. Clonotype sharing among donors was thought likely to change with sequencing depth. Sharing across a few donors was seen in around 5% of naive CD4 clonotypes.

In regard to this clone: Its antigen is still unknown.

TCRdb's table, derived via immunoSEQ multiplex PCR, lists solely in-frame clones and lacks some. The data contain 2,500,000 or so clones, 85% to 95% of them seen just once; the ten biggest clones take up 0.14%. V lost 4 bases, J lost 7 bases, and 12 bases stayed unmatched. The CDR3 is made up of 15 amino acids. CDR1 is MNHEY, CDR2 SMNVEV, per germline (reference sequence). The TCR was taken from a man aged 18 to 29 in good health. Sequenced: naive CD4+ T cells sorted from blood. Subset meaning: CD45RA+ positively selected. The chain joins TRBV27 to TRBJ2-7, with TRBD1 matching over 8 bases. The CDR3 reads CASSSDRVVGGEQYF. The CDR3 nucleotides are TGTGCCAGCAGTTCGGACAGGGTGGTTGGTGGGGAGCAGTACTTC.